This T cell receptor (beta chain) stems from a study of blood T cell repertoires in COVID-19. Looking at the study overall: Researchers got acute and convalescent COVID-19 samples from the United States, Italy and Spain. Sources were T cells, B-cell-depleted T cells, or PBMCs; the material itself was cDNA or gDNA.

The authors' processing: Nucleated cell counts were estimated from reference gene primer amplification. The data were produced by immunoSEQ multiplex PCR, yet TCRdb's version contains in-frame clones alone and is incomplete. That table gives V, J and clone size, and the DNA gave D and trimming. The sample yields about 140,000 clones, under 90% seen once. The germline CDR1 and CDR2 sequences are SGHTA and FQGTGA. After removal of 5 bases from V and 2 bases from J, the junction contained 3 bases not matched to a gene. The CDR3 loop spans 13 amino acids. Sequencing was done on a sample of peripheral blood. This sequence was found in a man aged 70 or older who had recovered from COVID-19. This sequence joins TRBV7-3 and TRBJ2-7; 7 bases map to TRBD2. Written as DNA, the CDR3 is TGTGCCAGCAGCCCCAGCGGGACCTACGAGCAGTACTTC. This encodes CASSPSGTYEQYF. The full variable domain, its missing parts supplied by reference TRBV7-3 and TRBJ2-7, is GAGVSQTPSNKVTEKGKYVELRCDPISGHTALYWYRQSLGQGPEFLIYFQGTGAADDSGLPNDRFFAVRPEGSVSTLKIQRTERGDSAVYLCASSPSGTYEQYFGPGTRLTVT.